This entry lists 20 T cell receptor beta chains sequenced from one sample in a study of beta chain features in type 1 diabetes. The study reverse transcribed the entire isolated RNA, so it sequenced expressed TCRB transcripts. Sequenced by immunoSEQ multiplex PCR; TCRdb stores in-frame clones only, minus some. The table records approximately 170,000 clones, approximately 9% of them present only once. The sequenced sample consisted of central memory CD4+ T cells from blood. Source of these receptors: a woman aged 18 to 35 in good health.

V usage is TRBV6-1 and J usage is TRBJ2-2; TRBD2 aligns across 12 bases. The trim removed 2 bases at V and 6 bases at J, leaving 1 base unmatched. The CDR3 is 15 amino acids. Looked up from germline, CDR1 is MNHNS and CDR2 is SASEGT. CDR3 DNA: TGTGCCAGCAGTGAACTAGCGGGAGGGCCCGGGGAGCTGTTTTTT. It specifies CASSELAGGPGELFF.

This clone came up a few times. The rearrangement links TRBV2 to TRBJ1-4; 10 positions agree with TRBD1. CDR3 length equals 15 residues. Per germline, CDR1 SNHLY and CDR2 FYNNEI. With V trimmed by 2 bases and J by 7 bases, 4 bases remained unmatched. The CDR3 protein is CASSERGQGFEKLFF. The CDR3 DNA follows: TGTGCCAGCAGTGAACGGGGACAGGGGTTTGAAAAACTGTTTTTT. The full variable domain, completed using reference TRBV2 and TRBJ1-4, is EPEVTQTPSHQVTQMGQEVILRCVPISNHLYFYWYRQILGQKVEFLVSFYNNEISEKSEIFDDQFSVERPDGSNFTLKIRSTKLEDSAMYFCASSERGQGFEKLFFGSGTQLSVL.

V is TRBV7-9 and J is TRBJ1-1; D ambiguous. The V gene lost 2 bases and the J gene lost 4 bases, with 8 bases spanning the gap. CDR3 length: 13 amino acids. Germline V gene sequence: CDR1 SEHNR, CDR2 FQNEAQ (reference sequence). CDR3 sequence (DNA): TGTGCCAGCAGCTTACTGGCTGGCACTGAAGCTTTCTTT. Its translation: CASSLLAGTEAFF.

This clone was recorded a few times. This rearrangement joins TRBV15 to TRBJ2-1; perhaps TRBD2 as D (5 bases). The length of the CDR3 is 15 residues. Trimming stripped 3 bases from V and 8 bases from J, with 17 bases between. From germline, CDR1 is LNHNV and CDR2 YYDKDF (reference sequence). The CDR3 nucleotides read TGTGCCACCAGCAGTGGACCAGAGGGTATATATGAGCAGTTCTTC. It translates to CATSSGPEGIYEQFF.

This clone occurred a few times. This rearrangement joins TRBV2 to TRBJ1-6; D not certain. The V and J ends lost 0 bases and 2 bases respectively, with 2 bases between them. This CDR3 contains 14 residues. The V gene's germline CDR1 is SNHLY and CDR2 FYNNEI. CDR3 region: CASSEATYNSPLHF. DNA of the CDR3: TGTGCCAGCAGTGAAGCCACCTATAATTCACCCCTCCACTTT.

This chain connects TRBV4-2 to TRBJ1-2, with 8 bases that match TRBD1. The CDR3 is made up of 15 amino acids. Per the germline V gene, CDR1 is LGHNA and CDR2 is YNFKEQ. The junction had 11 bases not matched to a gene; V was cut back by 4 bases and J by 7 bases. The CDR3 here is CASSLTGQGLGGYTF. CDR3 nucleotides: TGTGCCAGCAGCCTTACCGGACAGGGTTTGGGTGGCTACACCTTC.

The chain has TRBV7-7 and TRBJ2-7; D is perhaps TRBD2 (6 bases). Germline assignment: CDR1 SSHAT and CDR2 FNYEAQ (reference sequence). This CDR3 spans 13 amino acids. CDR3 loop: CASSALGDSEQYF. CDR3 sequence (DNA): TGTGCTAGCTCTGCTCTGGGGGACTCCGAGCAGTACTTC.

This clone was counted between two and nine times. This sequence joins TRBV15 and TRBJ1-1; no clear D. Germline V gene data show CDR1 as LNHNV and CDR2 as YYDKDF (reference sequence). The CDR3 is 15 residues long. Deletions cut 3 bases from V and 5 bases from J, with 16 bases between. The CDR3 loop is CATSRGRDSGTEAFF. Written as DNA, the CDR3 is TGTGCCACCAGCAGGGGCCGGGATTCGGGAACTGAAGCTTTCTTT.

This rearrangement joins TRBV25-1 to TRBJ2-5; TRBD1 is a possible D gene (5 bases). Germline CDR1 is MGHDK and CDR2 is SYGVNS. This CDR3 is 15 amino acids long. The V end lost 4 bases, the J end lost 1 base, and 13 bases lay between the germline ends. The CDR3 DNA sequence: TGTGCCAGCAGTGCCCCAGGGTTGTCCCAAGAGACCCAGTACTTC. It is translated as CASSAPGLSQETQYF.

This CDR3 reads CASSLIRASTDTQYF. The CDR3 DNA follows: TGTGCCAGCAGCTTAATACGAGCTAGCACAGATACGCAGTATTTT. The rearrangement joins TRBV7-2 to TRBJ2-3, with D uncertain. This CDR3 region has 15 residues. Trimming stripped 2 bases from V and 0 bases from J, with 9 bases between. The V gene's germline CDR1 is SGHTA and CDR2 FQGNSA.

J is TRBJ1-5 and V is TRBV4-3; D gene ambiguous. In germline, CDR1 is LGHNA, CDR2 YSLEER. Trimming took 1 base from V and 5 from J, leaving 6 bases between them. The CDR3 totals 13 residues. The CDR3 bases are TGCGCCAGCAGCCAAGCAGAATATCAGCCCCAGCATTTT. Translation: CASSQAEYQPQHF.

For this clone: The same CDR3 also results from other DNA sequences found in this sample. The rearrangement joins TRBV18 to TRBJ2-5; tentative D call: TRBD1 (6 bases). Germline CDR1 KGHSH, CDR2 LQKENI. Deletions cut 0 bases from V and 5 bases from J, with 10 bases between. This CDR3 has 14 residues. The CDR3 is CASSPPGQRETQYF. DNA of the CDR3: TGTGCCAGCTCACCACCGGGACAACGGGAGACCCAGTACTTC. Drawing the rest from reference TRBV18 and TRBJ2-5, the complete variable domain is NAGVMQNPRHLVRRRGQEARLRCSPMKGHSHVYWYRQLPEEGLKFMVYLQKENIIDESGMPKERFSAEFPKEGPSILRIQQVVRGDSAAYFCASSPPGQRETQYFGPGTRLLVL.

This clone has more than one count but fewer than ten. The chain has TRBV9 and TRBJ2-3; TRBD1 is a possible D gene (6 bases). This CDR3 region has 14 residues. The germline V and J ends were trimmed by 4 bases and 4 bases, with 13 bases remaining between them. CDR1 and CDR2 (germline): SGDLS, YYNGEE. CDR3 nucleotides: TGTGCCAGCAGCTCCCGGAAGGGGGCAGATACGCAGTATTTT. Amino acids: CASSSRKGADTQYF.

This clone showed up just a few times. The chain couples TRBV5-1 to TRBJ1-1; D remains ambiguous. This CDR3 comprises 13 residues. The ends were cut back, 0 bases at V and 3 bases at J, with 6 bases in the middle. The germline V gene encodes CDR1 SGHRS and CDR2 YFSETQ. This chain's CDR3 is CASSLVSDTEAFF. CDR3 DNA: TGCGCCAGCAGCTTGGTGAGTGACACTGAAGCTTTCTTT.

This clone appeared a few times. The V and J genes are TRBV19 and TRBJ2-7; D is perhaps TRBD1 (5 bases). Germline CDR1 is LNHDA and CDR2 is SQIVND (reference sequence). The V and J ends lost 2 bases and 7 bases respectively, with 15 bases between them. CDR3 size: 14 residues. This CDR3 is CASSIQRQSAEQYF. DNA of the CDR3: TGTGCCAGTAGTATACAACGACAGAGTGCTGAGCAGTACTTC.

This clone was observed a few times. This chain connects TRBV6-5 to TRBJ1-2, with a possible D match to TRBD1 (5 bases). The V end was cut by 8 bases, the J end by 5 bases, with 15 bases between. Germline V gene data show CDR1 as MNHEY and CDR2 as SVGAGI. The CDR3 is made up of 13 amino acids. Here the CDR3 DNA reads TGTGCCAGCCTCGAGACAGTGTCATATGGCTACACCTTC. The encoded protein is CASLETVSYGYTF.

The genes are TRBV5-1 and TRBJ2-2; 10 bases align to TRBD2. V dropped 0 bases and J dropped 5; count of bases not matched to a gene: 1. The V gene's germline CDR1 is SGHRS and CDR2 YFSETQ. The CDR3 runs 15 residues. CDR3 nucleotide sequence: TGCGCCAGCAGCTTGGGGACTAGCGGAACCGGGGAGCTGTTTTTT. It codes for CASSLGTSGTGELFF.

The V call is TRBV18, the J call TRBJ1-3, with D hard to call. Germline V gene sequence: CDR1 KGHSH, CDR2 LQKENI. V lost 1 base and J lost 0, with 13 bases in between. This CDR3 has 17 residues. Written as DNA, the CDR3 is TGTGCCAGCTCACCACGGGCCAGGTCGAGCTCTGGAAACACCATATATTTT. This encodes CASSPRARSSSGNTIYF.

This clone was recorded at least ten times. The chain carries TRBV14 and TRBJ1-4; 9 bases line up with TRBD1. Unmatched junction bases numbered 8, after V lost 4 bases and J lost 8 bases. Germline CDR1 reads SGHDN; CDR2 reads FVKESK. The CDR3 sequence is 15 residues long. CDR3 coding DNA: TGTGCCAGCAGCCGTCCCGGGACAGGGAAGGAAAAACTGTTTTTT. Its protein product is CASSRPGTGKEKLFF.

This clone was counted only a few times. J is TRBJ2-3 and V is TRBV5-1; 7 bases are a match to TRBD1. Germline V CDR1 and CDR2: SGHRS, YFSETQ. Unmatched junction bases numbered 5, after V lost 4 bases and J lost 0 bases. The CDR3 totals 15 residues. CDR3 amino acids: CASSGGQSSTDTQYF. In DNA, the CDR3 is TGCGCCAGCAGCGGGGGACAGTCGAGCACAGATACGCAGTATTTT. Full variable domain (missing parts from reference TRBV5-1 and TRBJ2-3): KAGVTQTPRYLIKTRGQQVTLSCSPISGHRSVSWYQQTPGQGLQFLFEYFSETQRNKGNFPGRFSGRQFSNSRSEMNVSTLELGDSALYLCASSGGQSSTDTQYFGPGTRLTVL.